One sample yielded the 24 T cell receptor beta chains listed below, sequenced in a study of T cell responses to AZD1222 COVID-19 vaccine. Some clones are missing from TCRdb's copy, which holds only in-frame ones; the method was immunoSEQ multiplex PCR. The table has some 150,000 clones, about 93% seen once. Here the sequenced sample was peripheral blood, taken on day 0 of AZD1222 vaccination. These receptors originate from an adult in good health.

The genes are TRBV27 and TRBJ1-2; D remains unclear. The CDR3 is 14 amino acids. Germline V lookup: CDR1 MNHEY, CDR2 SMNVEV (reference sequence). Trimming shortened V by 2 bases and J by 1 base, and 8 bases separated the two germline ends. CDR3 region: CASSLEGINYGYTF. The CDR3 nucleotides are TGTGCCAGCAGTTTAGAGGGTATTAACTATGGCTACACCTTC.

This chain uses TRBV19 with TRBJ2-2; 13 nucleotides agree with TRBD2. The CDR3 extends over 20 amino acids. CDR1 and CDR2 (germline): LNHDA, SQIVND (reference sequence). With V trimmed by 3 bases and J by 0 bases, 10 bases remained unmatched. CDR3 protein: CASSIGKAGLAGANTGELFF. Written as DNA, the CDR3 is TGTGCCAGTAGTATCGGTAAGGCAGGACTAGCGGGAGCGAACACCGGGGAGCTGTTTTTT.

This chain connects TRBV7-9 to TRBJ2-1, with 9 positions matching TRBD2. V trimming: 5 bases; J trimming: 5 bases; junction bases outside the gene matches: 10. Germline lookup yields CDR1 SEHNR and CDR2 FQNEAQ (reference sequence). The CDR3 sequence is 16 residues long. CDR3 bases: TGTGCCAGCAGCAAGGCGGGCGGGAGGGTGGACAATGAGCAGTTCTTC. It specifies CASSKAGGRVDNEQFF.

This sequence joins TRBV15 and TRBJ1-4; 9 bases match TRBD1. The germline CDR1 and CDR2 sequences are LNHNV and YYDKDF (reference sequence). V lost 3 bases to trimming and J lost 0 bases; unmatched junction nucleotides: 2. This CDR3 has 16 residues. CDR3 nucleotide sequence: TGTGCCACCAGCAGCCGGACAGGGGCAACTAATGAAAAACTGTTTTTT. Amino acids: CATSSRTGATNEKLFF.

The chain couples TRBV11-3 to TRBJ2-7; the match to TRBD1 covers 10 bases. Trimming removed 2 bases from V and 5 bases from J; junction bases left unmatched: 3. The CDR3 is 14 amino acids. Per germline, CDR1 SGHNT and CDR2 YENEEA. CDR3 DNA: TGTGCCAGCAGCTTAACCGGGACAGGGGACGAGCAGTACTTC. Translation gives CASSLTGTGDEQYF.

This clone was observed a single time. The rearrangement joins TRBV6-5 to TRBJ2-7; D might be TRBD1 or TRBD2, each matching 5 bases. Germline V CDR1 and CDR2: MNHEY, SVGAGI. CDR3 length: 13 amino acids. The V end lost 7 bases, the J end lost 3 bases, and 13 bases lay between the germline ends. CDR3 region: CASTKGPLYEQYF. The CDR3 DNA follows: TGTGCCAGCACTAAGGGACCGCTCTACGAGCAGTACTTC.

This clone was seen only once. The CDR3 spells CATSRAGSSYNEQFF. CDR3 in DNA: TGTGCCACCAGCAGAGCAGGGAGCTCCTACAATGAGCAGTTCTTC. The V call is TRBV15, the J call TRBJ2-1; D may correspond to TRBD1 or TRBD2 (5 bases each). With 1 base removed from V and 0 bases from J, the gap between germline ends came to 7 bases. Germline values: CDR1 LNHNV, CDR2 YYDKDF (reference sequence). The CDR3 loop spans 15 amino acids.

This chain connects TRBV27 to TRBJ2-1; 11 bases align to TRBD2. This CDR3 has 15 amino acids. J lost 3 bases, V lost 6 bases, and 4 bases had no gene match. CDR1 MNHEY and CDR2 SMNVEV come from the germline V gene (reference sequence). As DNA, the CDR3 is TGTGCCAGCAGCACTCTAGCGGGGGGCTACAATGAGCAGTTCTTC. It encodes CASSTLAGGYNEQFF.

The CDR3 loop is CASSRLQGIQNSPLHF. CDR3 nucleotide sequence: TGCGCCAGCAGCCGTCTACAGGGTATCCAGAATTCACCCCTCCACTTT. This rearrangement joins TRBV4-3 to TRBJ1-6, with D perhaps TRBD1 (6 bases). The CDR3 loop spans 16 amino acids. From germline, CDR1 is LGHNA and CDR2 YSLEER. With 4 bases removed from V and 7 bases from J, the gap between germline ends came to 17 bases.

The rearrangement links TRBV7-3 to TRBJ1-2; D is unclear. V shed 1 base and J shed 0 bases, with 6 bases lying between them. The CDR3 loop spans 14 amino acids. Germline V gives CDR1 SGHTA, CDR2 FQGTGA. The DNA of the CDR3 is TGTGCCAGCAGCTTAAACAGAGCTAACTATGGCTACACCTTC. Its translation is CASSLNRANYGYTF.

This CDR3 reads CASSPLQGFGMEDTQYF. The CDR3 DNA reads TGTGCCAGTAGTCCCCTACAGGGATTCGGGATGGAAGATACGCAGTATTTT. The rearrangement uses TRBV19 and TRBJ2-3, with D possibly being TRBD1 (6 bases). Germline loops: CDR1 LNHDA, CDR2 SQIVND (reference sequence). This CDR3 region has 17 residues. Between the trimmed V and J ends, which lost 5 bases and 5 bases, there was a span of 23 bases.

The V call is TRBV7-2, the J call TRBJ2-7; TRBD2 might be the D (6 bases). The V gene's germline CDR1 is SGHTA and CDR2 FQGNSA. The CDR3 has 16 amino acids. Between the trimmed V and J ends, which lost 1 base and 4 bases, there was a span of 17 bases. DNA for the CDR3: TGTGCCAGCAGCTTAGTGCCTCTAGCGAGACTTTACGAGCAGTACTTC. Translating gives CASSLVPLARLYEQYF.

The chain couples TRBV11-2 to TRBJ2-3; a weak D match, TRBD2 (5 bases). The CDR3 extends over 16 amino acids. The germline V gene encodes CDR1 SGHAT and CDR2 FQNNGV. V was cut by 5 bases and J by 0 bases, with 15 bases left in between. CDR3: CASSKGSRASTDTQYF. CDR3 sequence (DNA): TGTGCCAGCAGCAAAGGGAGCAGAGCTAGCACAGATACGCAGTATTTT.

This clone was seen only once. The J gene is TRBJ2-7, the V gene TRBV3-1 (or the pseudogene TRBV3-2), with D perhaps TRBD2 (5 bases). Trimming cost V 4 bases and J 5 bases, with 15 bases left between them. Germline V gene lookup returns CDR1 LGHDT and CDR2 YNNKEL (reference sequence). CDR3 length equals 14 residues. The CDR3 DNA reads as TGTGCCAGCAGCCGGAGCGGAGTAACAAACGAGCAGTACTTC. This gives the protein CASSRSGVTNEQYF.

The chain couples TRBV7-2 to TRBJ1-1; 8 nucleotides match TRBD1. The length of the CDR3 is 18 residues. V dropped 3 bases and J dropped 9; count of bases not matched to a gene: 21. CDR1 and CDR2 (germline): SGHTA, FQGNSA. CDR3 nucleotides: TGTGCCAGCAGCTTTGGTATGAGGGGCCCTGGACAGGGATCGAAAGCTTTCTTT. Translation: CASSFGMRGPGQGSKAFF.

A note on this clone: Mismatch with germline at one junction end may stem from a read error. In DNA, the CDR3 is TGTGCTAGCAGCTTTTCTAGCGGCAATCAAGAGACCCAGTACTTC. It codes for CASSFSSGNQETQYF. The V call is TRBV7-7, the J call TRBJ2-5; 7 bases agree with TRBD2. CDR1 is SSHAT, CDR2 FNYEAQ, per germline (reference sequence). The CDR3 contains 15 residues. Variable domain in full (rest from reference TRBV7-7 and TRBJ2-5): GAGVSQSPRYKVTKRGQDVTLRCDPISSHATLYWYQQALGQGPEFLTYFNYEAQPDKSGLPSDRFSAERPEGSISTLTIQRTEQRDSAMYRCASSFSSGNQETQYFGPGTRLLVL.

This clone was detected once. This rearrangement joins TRBV7-3 to TRBJ2-1, with D unclear. The CDR3 covers 14 residues. CDR1 SGHTA and CDR2 FQGTGA come from the germline V gene. Trimming left V 5 bases short and J 12 bases short, with 20 bases between. The CDR3 reads CASSPAPSYDSQFF. CDR3 nucleotide sequence: TGTGCCAGCAGCCCAGCTCCCTCTTACGATTCGCAGTTCTTC.

This clone was counted a single time. The chain couples TRBV19 to TRBJ1-4, with TRBD1 as a possible D gene (5 bases). With 3 bases removed from V and 7 bases from J, the gap between germline ends came to 18 bases. This CDR3 contains 16 residues. Germline values: CDR1 LNHDA, CDR2 SQIVND (reference sequence). CDR3 coding DNA: TGTGCCAGTAGTATTTTCTATCGGGGGAGGAGTGAAAAACTGTTTTTT. It codes for CASSIFYRGRSEKLFF.

The chain joins TRBV28 to TRBJ1-4, with TRBD1 matching 8 bases. The germline CDR1 and CDR2 sequences are MDHEN and SYDVKM. The junction had 5 bases not matched to a gene; V was cut back by 6 bases and J by 5 bases. The CDR3 is made up of 14 amino acids. The CDR3 DNA reads TGTGCCAGCAGCCCGGGACAGGTCAATGAAAAACTGTTTTTT. This encodes CASSPGQVNEKLFF.

This chain joins TRBV6-5 and TRBJ2-7; D not certain. The V end lost 6 bases, the J end lost 1 base, and 13 bases lay between the germline ends. This CDR3 contains 14 residues. Germline assignment: CDR1 MNHEY and CDR2 SVGAGI. The CDR3: CASRTDLISYEQYF. The CDR3 coding sequence is TGTGCCAGCAGAACAGATTTGATTTCCTACGAGCAGTACTTC.

In this sample, this clone turned up once. The CDR3 loop is CAAVQGLGANVLTF. In nucleotides, the CDR3 is TGTGCCGCAGTCCAGGGGTTGGGGGCCAACGTCCTGACTTTC. The rearrangement uses TRBV28 and TRBJ2-6; tentatively, D is TRBD1 (6 bases). CDR3 size: 14 residues. The ends were cut back, 11 bases at V and 4 bases at J, with 15 bases in the middle. The germline gives CDR1 MDHEN, CDR2 SYDVKM.

The V call is TRBV11-1, the J call TRBJ2-5; 8 bases match TRBD1. After removal of 2 bases from V and 4 bases from J, the junction contained 9 bases not matched to a gene. The CDR3 runs 16 residues. Germline loops: CDR1 SGHAT, CDR2 FQDESV (reference sequence). CDR3 sequence: CASSLTQGGGLETQYF. The DNA of the CDR3 is TGTGCCAGCAGCTTAACACAGGGGGGCGGGCTAGAGACCCAGTACTTC.

The chain uses TRBV28 and TRBJ1-1, with TRBD1 as a possible D gene (6 bases). The V and J ends lost 6 bases and 1 base respectively, with 18 bases between them. The germline CDR1 and CDR2 sequences are MDHEN and SYDVKM. The length of the CDR3 is 16 residues. The CDR3 DNA is TGTGCCAGCAGACACAGGGAGGGAGATGCGAACACTGAAGCTTTCTTT. This gives the protein CASRHREGDANTEAFF.

The chain carries TRBV5-6 and TRBJ2-1, with D uncertain. The CDR3 consists of 13 residues. Germline lookup yields CDR1 SGHDT and CDR2 YYEEEE. V was trimmed by 5 bases and J by 6 bases, leaving 12 bases between them. The CDR3 here is CASSVGSPNEQFF. CDR3 DNA: TGTGCCAGCAGTGTGGGCTCGCCCAATGAGCAGTTCTTC.